A single sample gave rise to the 6 T cell receptor beta chains below, sequenced in a study of regulatory T cells in long-lasting Graves disease (dated by TCRdb to the early 2020s). Taken with the paper, the label for time point translates to: newly diagnosed GD, antithyroid drugs for less than 3 months. For both TCR sequencing and RNA sequencing, RNA was extracted from PBMCs in TRIzol. Library preparation was by multiplex PCR. The sequencing machine was an Illumina HiSeq 4000. To build TCR beta libraries, CDR3 regions were amplified by Arm-PCR using iRepertoire HTBI primers. TCRdb itself trimmed the public reads at Q25 with fastp, ran MiXCR and retained productive beta chains. Here each entry gathers all rows of one CDR3 protein and keeps the most common genes and DNA. The sample includes 350,000 to 500,000 distinct CDR3 sequences, with about a sixth observed a single time. Jointly, the top ten make up approximately 22% of the sample.

Another study also made use of these data, one on T cells in Graves' hyperthyroidism and ophthalmopathy.

This specimen consisted of peripheral blood mononuclear cells (PBMCs), obtained at new diagnosis, from a patient treated with antithyroid drugs. The receptors come from a woman between 18 and 30 years old with Graves disease. Donor details come from another sample of the same person, matched by shared clones.

This clonotype was seen a few times. At one of its ends the junction is not consistent with the germline gene, which may arise from a read error. The V gene is TRBV20-1, the J gene TRBJ2-1; 14 bases fit TRBD2. In germline, CDR1 is DFQATT, CDR2 SNEGSKA (reference sequence). This CDR3 contains 16 residues. CDR3 coding DNA: TGCAGTGCTAGAGCCCCCGGGACTAGCGGGAGAAATGAGCAGCTCTTC. This codes for CSARAPGTSGRNEQLF.

V is TRBV4-3 and J is TRBJ2-5; TRBD2 might be the D (5 bases). Deletions cut 1 base from V and 5 bases from J, with 11 bases between. Germline V gene data show CDR1 as LGHNA and CDR2 as YSLEER. This CDR3 region has 14 residues. The CDR3 reads CASSQAGRRETQYF. Written as DNA, the CDR3 is TGCGCCAGCAGCCAAGCGGGCAGGAGGGAGACCCAGTACTTC.

This chain links TRBV9 with TRBJ2-7; TRBD2 matches 8 bases. The V segment lost 0 bases and the J segment 5 bases; nucleotides outside the gene matches: 10. This CDR3 has 16 residues. CDR1 is SGDLS and CDR2 is YYNGEE in the germline V gene. This CDR3 reads CASSVDPSGYGHEQYF. CDR3 in DNA: TGTGCCAGCAGCGTAGATCCTAGCGGGTATGGGCACGAGCAGTACTTC.

The genes are TRBV4-2 and TRBJ2-1; 14 bases fit TRBD2. From germline, CDR1 is LGHNA and CDR2 YNFKEQ. Trimming cost V 0 bases and J 3 bases; bases outside gene matches: 16. The length of the CDR3 is 22 residues. The CDR3 nucleotides are TGTGCCAGCAGCCAAGATGCCGGAGGGACCGGGACTAGCGGGAGAAACTACAATGAGCAGTTCTTC. It encodes CASSQDAGGTGTSGRNYNEQFF.

The sample holds many counts of this clonotype. The rearrangement joins TRBV28 to TRBJ2-1; D might be TRBD1 (6 bases). The CDR3 runs 16 residues. Germline V gene lookup returns CDR1 MDHEN and CDR2 SYDVKM. Trimming took off 5 bases at V and 0 bases at J, with 14 bases between the two ends. The CDR3 loop reads CASSDDRWSSYNEQFF. CDR3 nucleotides: TGTGCCAGCAGTGACGACAGGTGGAGCTCCTACAATGAGCAGTTCTTC.

As regards this clonotype: The junction and the germline gene differ at one end; a read error may be behind it. The rearrangement uses TRBV11-2 and TRBJ2-1; D not certain. Matching the DNA end better, TRBJ2-5 makes the J call doubtful. The CDR3 sequence is 14 residues long. Per the germline V gene, CDR1 is SGHAT and CDR2 is FQNNGV. The CDR3 DNA follows: TGCGCCAGCAGCTTGCGGTCGGATAAGGAGACCCAGTACTTC. Translating it yields CASSLRSDKETQYF.